The table lists the clone carrying this T cell receptor (beta chain) with a few counts. V shed 7 bases and J 8 bases; nucleotides not matched to a gene: 4. The CDR3 loop spans 11 amino acids. Germline V gene sequence: CDR1 SQVTM, CDR2 ANQGSEA. A second PCR of about 6 to 12 cycles used a sample-barcoded 5' primer and a J-beta primer mix. From the 5' RACE reads, TCRdb called clonotypes with MiXCR, one entry per CDR3 protein. The data show roughly 1 million distinct CDR3 sequences, around 27% seen once. This specimen belongs to a study of blood T cells in healthy people across ages. These records were also assigned to another study, of T cells of mothers and their children.

The chain links TRBV29-1 to TRBJ2-4; 8 nucleotides line up with TRBD1. The sequencing sample was made of blood. This receptor was obtained from a girl aged 2 to 9 in good health. CDR3 bases: TGCAGCGGTACGACAGGGGACATTCAGTACTTC. Translation gives CSGTTGDIQYF.